Listed below are T cell receptor beta chains from one sample, sequenced in a study of long-term antiretroviral therapy in people with HIV. Profiling relied on immunoSEQ multiplex PCR, and the TCRdb table lists in-frame clones only, not all of them. The sample lists about 21,000 clones; 82% were seen once. The source material was unsorted PBMCs, sampled at the start of antiretroviral therapy. Every receptor here comes from a man aged 50 to 60 with HIV. The CDR3 runs from the conserved cysteine through the conserved F or W. A D gene is named only where the DNA matches it firmly. Rows give clone size only sometimes, using once, few, many, or a class for an expanded clone.

j_call d_call v_call clone_size cdr3_nt cdr3_aa
TRBJ1-1 . TRBV6-6 once TGTGCCAGCAGTCTAAAGAACACTGAAGCTTTCTTT CASSLKNTEAFF
TRBJ2-7 . TRBV4-3 . TGCGCCAGCAGCCAAGACAGGGTTTCCTACGAGCAGTACTTC CASSQDRVSYEQYF
TRBJ1-1 . TRBV6-5 . TGTGCCAGCAGTTGGGGGTCCCTGGGCACTGAAGCTTTCTTT CASSWGSLGTEAFF
TRBJ2-1 TRBD1 TRBV10-3 . TGTGCCATCAGTAACGCCGGGGACAGGGGGCAATCCTACAATGAGCAGTTCTTC CAISNAGDRGQSYNEQFF
TRBJ1-1 TRBD1 TRBV10-3 . TGTGCCATCAACCAACAGGGGGTTGGGCCTGAAGCTTTCTTT CAINQQGVGPEAFF
TRBJ2-5 . TRBV4-3 . TGCGCCAGCAGCCAAGATCGACTCCTGAAAGAGACCCAGTACTTC CASSQDRLLKETQYF
TRBJ1-2 . TRBV15 . TGTGCCACCAGCAGAGATGGGGGGAAGGGTGGCTACACCTTC CATSRDGGKGGYTF
TRBJ2-3 . TRBV28 . TGTGCCAGCAGTCCGGGGACCGTGGATACGCAGTATTTT CASSPGTVDTQYF
TRBJ1-2 TRBD1 TRBV18 few TGTGCCAGCTCGCCGCAGGGGGCCCATGGCTACACCTTC CASSPQGAHGYTF
TRBJ1-2 TRBD1 TRBV4-1 . TGCGCCAGCAGCCAAAGAGGACAGGGCCGAAGAGATGGCTACACCTTC CASSQRGQGRRDGYTF
TRBJ2-7 TRBD1 TRBV28 . TGTGCCAGCAGAGGACAGGGACAGACCTCCTACGAGCAGTACTTC CASRGQGQTSYEQYF
TRBJ2-3 . TRBV9 . TGTGCCAGCAGCTCGAACCGGGCCCCCCGCAGGGAGGATACGCAGTATTTT CASSSNRAPRREDTQYF
TRBJ1-1 . TRBV11-2 . TGTGCCAGCAGCTTATCCGGGGGACTGAACACTGAAGCTTTCTTT CASSLSGGLNTEAFF
TRBJ2-7 . TRBV15 . TGTGCCACCAGCAGAGATTTGGGCAACACAGTCCTTTACGAGCAGTACTTC CATSRDLGNTVLYEQYF
TRBJ1-5 . TRBV18 few TGTGCCAGCTCACCGGCCGTGAATCAGCCCCAGCATTTT CASSPAVNQPQHF
TRBJ1-5 TRBD1 TRBV9 . TGTGCCAGCAGCGTTGAACGCTGTATGGGACAGTATAGCAATCAGCCCCAGCATTTT CASSVERCMGQYSNQPQHF
TRBJ1-2 . TRBV5-6 few TGTGCCAGCAGCCAACAGCACAGGGCGAACTATGGCTACACCTTC CASSQQHRANYGYTF
TRBJ1-5 . TRBV4-1 . TGCGCCAGCAGCGTCGAAAGAAGCAATCAGCCCCAGCATTTT CASSVERSNQPQHF
TRBJ2-5 TRBD2 TRBV4-1 . TGCGCCAGCAGCCAACATGGACTAGTAAAGACCCAGTACTTC CASSQHGLVKTQYF
TRBJ2-1 . TRBV2 . TGTGCCAGCAGTGACTGGCGGAAGGAGGGCGAGCAGTTCTTC CASSDWRKEGEQFF
TRBJ2-5 . TRBV4-1 . TGCGCCAGCTCAGGGGCCGAGACCCAGTACTTC CASSGAETQYF
TRBJ2-7 . TRBV19 few TGTGCCAGTAGAGTTGCGGGGACTTACTACGAGCAGTACTTC CASRVAGTYYEQYF
TRBJ1-1 . TRBV7-9 . TGTGCCAGCAGCTTAACACAGAACACTGAAGCTTTCTTT CASSLTQNTEAFF
TRBJ1-1 . TRBV6-6 . TGTGCCAGCAGTCCCTACCCCCCGACCAGCAACACTGAAGCTTTCTTT CASSPYPPTSNTEAFF
TRBJ1-5 TRBD1 TRBV19 . TGTGCCAGTAGTAATTTCGGACAGGGACCCCAGCCCCAGCATTTT CASSNFGQGPQPQHF
TRBJ2-1 TRBD2 TRBV14 . TGTGCCAGCAGCCCCTGGGGCGGGAGATACAATGAGCAGTTCTTC CASSPWGGRYNEQFF
TRBJ2-2 TRBD2 TRBV4-1 . TGCGCCACGAAAGAGATAGCGGGGGGGAACACCGGGGAGCTGTTTTTT CATKEIAGGNTGELFF
TRBJ2-1 . TRBV25-1 . TGTGCCAGCAGTGAGGCAGGGCTCTACAATGAGCAGTTCTTC CASSEAGLYNEQFF
TRBJ2-1 . TRBV14 . TGTGCCAGCAGCCAAGGCCCAGCGCCAGCCTACAATGAGCAGTTCTTC CASSQGPAPAYNEQFF
TRBJ1-1 . TRBV28 few TGTGCCAGCAGTTTATCCAGCCCGCGCATGAACACTGAAGCTTTCTTT CASSLSSPRMNTEAFF
TRBJ2-1 TRBD1 TRBV5-6 . TGTGCCAGCAGCTTGGATTGGACAGGGACTTACAATGAGCAGTTCTTC CASSLDWTGTYNEQFF
TRBJ1-1 . TRBV28 . TGTGCCAGCAGTGGCAACACTGAAGCTTTCTTT CASSGNTEAFF
TRBJ2-2 . TRBV7-8 . TGTGCCAGCAGCCTCAGGTGGCCCCGGGACACCGGGGAGCTGTTTTTT CASSLRWPRDTGELFF
TRBJ2-1 TRBD2 TRBV7-8 . TGTGCCAGCAGTTTAGCGGGGGTGCGAAATGAGCAGTTCTTC CASSLAGVRNEQFF
TRBJ2-1 . TRBV14 . TGTGCCAGCAGCCCTTTAGGACTTTGGAGGTTCTTC CASSPLGLWRFF
TRBJ2-1 . TRBV28 . TGTGCCAGCAGTTTAAAGTACAATGAGCAGTTCTTC CASSLKYNEQFF
TRBJ2-7 TRBD1 TRBV7-9 . TGTGCCAGCACCACCGGGACAGGGCCCTACGAGCAGTACTTC CASTTGTGPYEQYF
TRBJ2-1 . TRBV6-4 . TGTGCCAGCAGTGACTCCCGAGAGGGGAGCTCCTACAATGAGCAGTTCTTC CASSDSREGSSYNEQFF
TRBJ1-6 TRBD1 TRBV7-2 . TGTGCCAGCAGCTTAGGACAGGGGTTCTCCTATAATTCACCCCTCCACTTT CASSLGQGFSYNSPLHF
TRBJ1-6 . TRBV6-6 few TGTGCCAGCAGTTACGGTAATTCACCCCTCCACTTT CASSYGNSPLHF
TRBJ2-1 TRBD1 TRBV19 once TGTGCCAGTAGTATAACGACAGGGGAAGGGTACAATGAGCAGTTCTTC CASSITTGEGYNEQFF
TRBJ2-3 . TRBV12-5 . TGTGCTAGTGTCTTCTCGGACATTTTAACAGATACGCAGTATTTT CASVFSDILTDTQYF
TRBJ2-1 . TRBV2 . TGTGCCAGCAACATAGGGGGGGACAATGAGCAGTTCTTC CASNIGGDNEQFF
TRBJ2-5 . TRBV4-3 . TGCGCCAGCAGCCAACGGGCGGGCGGCCAAGAGACCCAGTACTTC CASSQRAGGQETQYF
TRBJ1-5 . TRBV6-5 . TGTGCCAGCAGTTACGGCAGGGCGGTTGATCAGCCCCAGCATTTT CASSYGRAVDQPQHF